This T cell receptor beta chain emerged from a study of blood T cell repertoires in COVID-19. Across the whole study: Material from acute and convalescent COVID-19 was sourced from the United States, Italy and Spain. In each case, the material was cDNA or gDNA derived from T cells, B-cell-depleted T cells, or PBMCs.

Source study methods: Amplification of reference gene primers was used by the study to estimate nucleated cell counts. Generated by immunoSEQ multiplex PCR, the TCRdb table keeps only in-frame clones and is missing some. V, J and clone size are those of that table, while D and trimming were read from the DNA. The sample has a few hundred thousand clones, more than 75% seen once. Participants' reported clinical history set cohort assignment. The CDR3 covers 16 residues. Trimming removed 4 bases at V and 4 bases at J, with 19 bases between. The V gene's germline CDR1 is MNHEY and CDR2 SVGEGT. This clone came up once.

The sequence was collected from a woman between 50 and 59 years old who had recovered from COVID-19. The V call is TRBV6-2 or TRBV6-3, the J call TRBJ1-2; possible D gene TRBD1, 5 bases. Input material: PBMCs or T cells enriched from blood (not recorded which). CDR3 sequence reads: CASSSLARQRLYGYTF. CDR3 bases: TGTGCCAGCAGTTCCCTCGCGCGACAGAGACTCTATGGCTACACCTTC.